Listed here are 26 T cell receptor beta chains from one sample, sequenced in a study of T cells in Graves' hyperthyroidism and ophthalmopathy. It was RNA transcripts that yielded the amplified TCR beta CDR3 regions. Primed by the HTBI set, a first-round RT-PCR was run on the TCR CDR3. MiXCR, applied by TCRdb to the multiplex PCR reads, yields one record per CDR3 protein. The top ten hold approximately 10% of the sample, which has hundreds of thousands of distinct CDR3 sequences, approximately 40% seen once. Source material: blood. Source of these receptors: a young man with Graves' hyperthyroidism.

This rearrangement joins TRBV9 to TRBJ2-5, with 10 positions matching TRBD1. The CDR3 length is 16 residues. Looked up from germline, CDR1 is SGDLS and CDR2 is YYNGEE. Losses at the gene ends were 4 bases for V and 5 bases for J; bases not matched to a gene: 11. The CDR3 bases are TGTGCCAGCAGCCGGGACAGGGGAGGGGTCGGGGAGACCCAGTACTTC. It specifies CASSRDRGGVGETQYF.

The V call is TRBV5-1, the J call TRBJ2-5; the D gene is possibly TRBD1 (5 bases). CDR1 is SGHRS, CDR2 YFSETQ, per germline. Trimming removed 0 bases from V and 5 bases from J, with 20 bases in between. The CDR3 is made up of 17 amino acids. The CDR3, as DNA: TGCGCCAGCAGCTTGGCCTCCGGGCCAGGGCTCGGGGAGACCCAGTACTTC. Translation: CASSLASGPGLGETQYF.

This clonotype was found many times. The chain is built from TRBV2 and TRBJ2-6; weak D call: TRBD2 (6 bases). CDR1 and CDR2 from the germline V gene are SNHLY and FYNNEI. CDR3 length: 15 residues. Trimming cost V 4 bases and J 3 bases, with 10 bases left between them. CDR3 region: CASSAEGRGANVLTF. CDR3 DNA: TGTGCCAGCAGTGCGGAGGGGCGTGGGGCCAACGTCCTGACTTTC.

This clonotype was counted a few times. The genes are TRBV20-1 and TRBJ2-5; 14 positions agree with TRBD2. The V gene's germline CDR1 is DFQATT and CDR2 SNEGSKA (reference sequence). There are 16 residues in the CDR3. Trimming at V came to 4 bases and at J to 5 bases, leaving 9 bases not matched to a gene. This CDR3 reads CSATGLAGGPLETQYF. Written as DNA, the CDR3 is TGCAGTGCTACCGGACTAGCGGGGGGCCCTCTGGAGACCCAGTACTTC.

J is TRBJ2-2 and V is TRBV20-1, with a weak D call TRBD2 (5 bases). Germline loops: CDR1 DFQATT, CDR2 SNEGSKA (reference sequence). V shed 6 bases and J shed 2 bases, with 16 bases lying between them. The CDR3 extends over 15 amino acids. CDR3 sequence: CSASRFEGNTGELFF. In DNA, the CDR3 is TGCAGTGCCAGCAGGTTTGAGGGAAACACCGGGGAGCTGTTTTTT.

The gene calls are TRBV5-1 and TRBJ2-5; D is ambiguous. This CDR3 has 19 amino acids. Germline-derived CDR1 and CDR2 are SGHRS and YFSETQ. Trimming took off 0 bases at V and 1 base at J, with 22 bases between the two ends. CDR3 coding DNA: TGCGCCAGCAGCTTGGCCTACATCTGGGGTGCAAAGTCCCAAGAGACCCAGTACTTC. It specifies CASSLAYIWGAKSQETQYF.

V gene TRBV20-1 combines with J gene TRBJ2-7, with D perhaps matching TRBD1 (7 bases). V lost 1 base, J lost 3 bases, and 13 bases lay in between. The CDR3 is 14 residues long. Per the germline V gene, CDR1 is DFQATT and CDR2 is SNEGSKA (reference sequence). CDR3 DNA: TGCAGTGCTAGAGCCCCCAGGGGGGACTACGAGCAGTACTTC. Its protein is CSARAPRGDYEQYF.

The rearrangement joins TRBV29-1 to TRBJ1-2; D gene uncertain. V lost 4 bases and J lost 8, with 14 bases in between. Germline-derived CDR1 and CDR2 are SQVTM and ANQGSEA. This CDR3 has 12 amino acids. The CDR3 DNA sequence: TGCAGCGTTGTCGAGGGCAGCTACGGCTACACCTTC. This gives the protein CSVVEGSYGYTF.

This clonotype was seen many times. The V call is TRBV7-2, the J call TRBJ2-2; the D gene is possibly TRBD2 (5 bases). The CDR3 is 13 amino acids. Germline-derived CDR1 and CDR2 are SGHTA and FQGNSA. Trimming cost V 5 bases and J 5 bases, with 9 bases left between them. CDR3 bases: TGTGCCAGCAGCCCTACTAGGACCGGGGAGCTGTTTTTT. It encodes CASSPTRTGELFF.

This clonotype was found many times. The J gene is TRBJ1-1, the V gene TRBV19; the match to TRBD1 covers 10 bases. CDR1 and CDR2 (germline): LNHDA, SQIVND (reference sequence). Unmatched junction bases numbered 10, after V lost 3 bases and J lost 6 bases. CDR3 size: 16 residues. The chain's CDR3 is CASSMPLGQGQAEAFF. The CDR3 nucleotides read TGTGCCAGTAGTATGCCCTTGGGACAGGGGCAGGCTGAAGCTTTCTTT. Full variable domain (outside the CDR3, taken from reference TRBV19 and TRBJ1-1): DGGITQSPKYLFRKEGQNVTLSCEQNLNHDAMYWYRQDPGQGLRLIYYSQIVNDFQKGDIAEGYSVSREKKESFPLTVTSAQKNPTAFYLCASSMPLGQGQAEAFFGQGTRLTVV.

This clonotype was seen only a few times. In DNA form, the CDR3 reads TGCGCCAGCAAACAGGGGGGCCTCGAGAACACCGGGGAGCTGTTTTTT. Its protein product is CASKQGGLENTGELFF. This chain joins TRBV10-2 and TRBJ2-2; TRBD1 matches 8 bases. With 7 bases clipped from V and 1 base from J, the junction kept 8 bases outside the gene matches. Germline V gene lookup returns CDR1 WSHSY and CDR2 SAAADI. The CDR3 runs to 16 residues.

Many counts were recorded for this clonotype. The chain links TRBV15 to TRBJ2-5, with TRBD2 matching 7 bases. Germline CDR1 LNHNV, CDR2 YYDKDF (reference sequence). The CDR3 spans 16 residues. V trimming: 1 base; J trimming: 4 bases; junction bases outside the gene matches: 9. The CDR3 sequence is CATSRATSAEGETQYF. In DNA, the CDR3 is TGTGCCACCAGCAGAGCTACTAGCGCAGAGGGAGAGACCCAGTACTTC.

This clonotype was seen many times. The chain has TRBV7-6 and TRBJ1-2, with D possibly being TRBD1 (6 bases). This CDR3 region has 15 residues. The germline gives CDR1 SGHVS, CDR2 FNYEAQ. Trimming took off 1 base at V and 6 bases at J, with 15 bases between the two ends. CDR3 loop: CASSLGPGARDGYTF. The CDR3 region has the DNA TGTGCCAGCAGCTTAGGACCAGGGGCGAGGGATGGCTACACCTTC.

The genes are TRBV15 and TRBJ2-5, with 15 bases matching TRBD2. Germline CDR1 reads LNHNV; CDR2 reads YYDKDF (reference sequence). Trimming took 1 base from V and 0 from J; bases not matched to a gene: 9. The length of the CDR3 is 20 residues. In DNA, the CDR3 is TGTGCCACCAGCAGAGGCTTCAGGACTAGCGGGAGGGGGAACCAAGAGACCCAGTACTTC. Amino acids: CATSRGFRTSGRGNQETQYF.

In its sample, this clonotype was seen once. A much larger clone differs from this one at a single base, so this may be a read error. Since no conserved phenylalanine or tryptophan closes the CDR3, a read error is the likely cause. The rearrangement links TRBV29-1 to TRBJ2-7; no firm D call. The germline V gene has CDR1 SQVTM and CDR2 ANQGSEA. Trimming pared 4 bases from V and 7 bases from J, leaving 14 bases between. There are 12 residues in the CDR3. In DNA, the CDR3 is TGCAGCGTTGTCATGGGATTGAGTGAGCAGTACTTG. It yields the protein CSVVMGLSEQYL.

The chain combines TRBV5-1 with TRBJ1-1, with a weak D call TRBD1 (6 bases). Trimming left V 3 bases short and J 3 bases short, with 21 bases between. Germline CDR1 reads SGHRS; CDR2 reads YFSETQ. This CDR3 has 17 amino acids. DNA of the CDR3: TGCGCCAGCAGCTCCGCTTCCTCGACAGGCGGACACACTGAAGCTTTCTTT. This encodes CASSSASSTGGHTEAFF.

At least ten counts were recorded for this clonotype. This chain uses TRBV7-8 with TRBJ2-2, with D unresolved. The length of the CDR3 is 12 residues. Trimming removed 7 bases from V and 4 bases from J, with 7 bases in between. Per the germline V gene, CDR1 is SGHVS and CDR2 is FQNEAQ. CDR3 sequence (DNA): TGTGCCAGCATCGCTATCACCGGGGAGCTGTTTTTT. The encoded protein is CASIAITGELFF.

The chain carries TRBV25-1 and TRBJ2-7; D may be TRBD2 (6 bases). The CDR3 covers 15 residues. V lost 4 bases and J 0 bases, leaving 13 bases between the germline ends. CDR1 is MGHDK and CDR2 is SYGVNS in the germline V gene. Here the CDR3 DNA reads TGTGCCAGCAGTGCTACGTTGGGAGGCTCCTACGAGCAGTACTTC. Protein sequence: CASSATLGGSYEQYF.

This chain connects TRBV7-9 to TRBJ1-2, with 8 nucleotides matching TRBD1. The length of the CDR3 is 13 residues. Germline V gives CDR1 SEHNR, CDR2 FQNEAQ (reference sequence). V was clipped by 5 bases and J by 7 bases; unmatched bases: 6. CDR3 residues: CASSLDRGIGYTF. CDR3 bases: TGTGCCAGCAGCCTCGACAGGGGAATTGGCTACACCTTC.

This sequence joins TRBV7-8 and TRBJ1-1; D gene ambiguous. The CDR3 spans 18 residues. With 5 bases removed from V and 1 base from J, the gap between germline ends came to 23 bases. Germline V gene data show CDR1 as SGHVS and CDR2 as FQNEAQ. The CDR3, as DNA: TGTGCCAGCAGCACCGACCCCCGTGGGCTTAGAAAGAACACTGAAGCTTTCTTT. It encodes CASSTDPRGLRKNTEAFF.

J is TRBJ1-6 and V is TRBV5-5; D is perhaps TRBD1 (5 bases). Germline lookup yields CDR1 SGHKS and CDR2 YYEKEE (reference sequence). The CDR3 runs 14 residues. The germline V and J ends were trimmed by 3 bases and 10 bases, with 14 bases remaining between them. The CDR3 loop is CASSSSSGGSPLHF. The CDR3 coding sequence is TGTGCCAGCAGCTCCTCTAGCGGGGGATCACCCCTCCACTTT. Full variable domain (rest looked up from reference TRBV5-5 and TRBJ1-6): DAGVTQSPTHLIKTRGQQVTLRCSPISGHKSVSWYQQVLGQGPQFIFQYYEKEERGRGNFPDRFSARQFPNYSSELNVNALLLGDSALYLCASSSSSGGSPLHFGNGTRLTVT.

As to this clonotype: Germline is not matched at one junction end, which may reflect a read error. The rearrangement uses TRBV12-3 or TRBV12-4 and TRBJ1-5; 7 positions agree with TRBD1. CDR3 size: 15 residues. This CDR3 is CVSSPPGQADQPQHF. CDR3 DNA sequence: TGTGTCAGCAGTCCGCCCGGACAGGCTGATCAGCCCCAGCATTTT.

This chain uses TRBV4-3 with TRBJ1-5, with D perhaps matching TRBD1 (5 bases). Germline CDR1 is LGHNA and CDR2 is YSLEER. The length of the CDR3 is 16 residues. V was cut by 0 bases and J by 3 bases, with 12 bases left in between. Written as DNA, the CDR3 is TGCGCCAGCAGCCAAGATCAGTCAGGGATCAATCAGCCCCAGCATTTT. Residues: CASSQDQSGINQPQHF.

There are many counts of this clonotype. This rearrangement joins TRBV9 to TRBJ1-5; TRBD1 is a possible D gene (5 bases). Germline V gives CDR1 SGDLS, CDR2 YYNGEE. Trimming stripped 4 bases from V and 9 bases from J, with 17 bases between. The CDR3 contains 14 residues. The CDR3 protein is CASSPGQGFGPQHF. The CDR3 nucleotides read TGTGCCAGCAGCCCGGGGCAAGGCTTTGGGCCCCAGCATTTT.

In its sample, this clonotype was seen a few times. This chain's CDR3 is CASSLNNEQFF. The DNA of the CDR3 is TGTGCCAGCAGCTTGAACAATGAGCAGTTCTTC. The V and J genes are TRBV7-3 and TRBJ2-1; no clear D. The germline CDR1 and CDR2 sequences are SGHTA and FQGTGA. The CDR3 totals 11 residues. Trimming removed 3 bases from V and 5 bases from J, with 2 bases in between.

This clonotype was seen just once. The V and J genes are TRBV28 and TRBJ1-5; a weak D match, TRBD1 (5 bases). Germline loops: CDR1 MDHEN, CDR2 SYDVKM. The CDR3 runs 12 residues. V was trimmed by 11 bases and J by 7 bases, leaving 15 bases between them. CDR3 sequence: CAVGGNVQPQHF. CDR3 sequence (DNA): TGTGCCGTGGGGGGGAATGTCCAGCCCCAGCATTTT. Full variable domain (rest looked up from reference TRBV28 and TRBJ1-5): DVKVTQSSRYLVKRTGEKVFLECVQDMDHENMFWYRQDPGLGLRLIYFSYDVKMKEKGDIPEGYSVSREKKERFSLILESASTNQTSMYLCAVGGNVQPQHFGDGTRLSIL.